The 15 T cell receptor beta chains in this list originate from one sample, sequenced in a study of blood T cell repertoires in COVID-19. Some clones are missing from TCRdb's copy, which holds only in-frame ones; the method was immunoSEQ multiplex PCR. Of around 290,000 clones in the sample, more than 85% were seen once. Sample: peripheral blood. All receptors derive from a woman younger than 45 with COVID-19, enrolled during active disease.

V is TRBV28 and J is TRBJ1-1; possibly TRBD1 for D (6 bases). CDR3 length: 12 residues. Germline loops: CDR1 MDHEN, CDR2 SYDVKM. V was clipped by 5 bases and J by 10 bases, with 14 bases between them. The CDR3 DNA reads as TGTGCCAGCAGTACGCAGGGGACGCTAGCTTTCTTT. It translates to CASSTQGTLAFF.

J is TRBJ2-3 and V is TRBV9, with 10 bases fitting TRBD1. From germline, CDR1 is SGDLS and CDR2 YYNGEE. With 2 bases clipped from V and 8 bases from J, the junction kept 8 bases outside the gene matches. This CDR3 is built from 15 residues. For the CDR3, the DNA is TGTGCCAGCAGCGTTACCGGGACAGGGGCAGGTACGCAGTATTTT. Protein: CASSVTGTGAGTQYF.

V and J are TRBV5-5 and TRBJ1-2; the D is unclear. Germline loops: CDR1 SGHKS, CDR2 YYEKEE (reference sequence). The V and J ends lost 0 bases and 6 bases respectively, with 9 bases between them. This CDR3 comprises 13 residues. The CDR3 coding sequence is TGTGCCAGCAGCTTGGGCACGGTGGATGGCTACACCTTC. Translation gives CASSLGTVDGYTF.

The chain uses TRBV16 and TRBJ2-7, with D unresolved. V shed 8 bases and J shed 2 bases, with 13 bases lying between them. Germline V gene lookup returns CDR1 KGHSY and CDR2 FQNENV. This CDR3 is built from 13 residues. The CDR3 sequence: CASAAGQTYEQYF. DNA of the CDR3: TGTGCCAGCGCGGCCGGTCAGACCTACGAGCAGTACTTC.

The chain recombines TRBV5-1 with TRBJ1-1, with D tentatively TRBD1 (5 bases). The V end was cut by 3 bases, the J end by 2 bases, with 11 bases between. The V gene's germline CDR1 is SGHRS and CDR2 YFSETQ. This CDR3 is built from 14 residues. CDR3 bases: TGCGCCAGCAGCTACCGGGGGTCTAACACTGAAGCTTTCTTT. Protein sequence: CASSYRGSNTEAFF.

The V call is TRBV7-3, the J call TRBJ2-1; TRBD1 aligns across 11 bases. Per germline, CDR1 SGHTA and CDR2 FQGTGA. The CDR3 covers 15 residues. V was pared by 5 bases and J by 4 bases, with 4 bases of the junction left unmatched. Here the CDR3 reads CASSPGTGGYNEQFF. The CDR3 DNA reads as TGTGCCAGCAGCCCCGGGACAGGGGGATACAATGAGCAGTTCTTC. Drawing the rest from reference TRBV7-3 and TRBJ2-1, the complete variable domain is GAGVSQTPSNKVTEKGKYVELRCDPISGHTALYWYRQSLGQGPEFLIYFQGTGAADDSGLPNDRFFAVRPEGSVSTLKIQRTERGDSAVYLCASSPGTGGYNEQFFGPGTRLTVL.

V and J are TRBV10-2 and TRBJ2-3; 13 bases match TRBD2. CDR1 and CDR2 from the germline V gene are WSHSY and SAAADI. J lost 5 bases, V lost 6 bases, and 5 bases had no gene match. This CDR3 has 15 residues. The CDR3 DNA sequence: TGCGCCAGCAGGTTACTAGCGGGAGGGCTAGATACGCAGTATTTT. Amino acid sequence: CASRLLAGGLDTQYF.

J is TRBJ2-3 and V is TRBV7-7; 12 nucleotides agree with TRBD2. The CDR3 contains 16 residues. Germline V gene sequence: CDR1 SSHAT, CDR2 FNYEAQ (reference sequence). J was trimmed by 4 bases and V by 2 bases; bases with no gene match: 4. This CDR3 is CASSLSLAGGPDTQYF. For the CDR3, the DNA is TGTGCCAGCAGCTTATCGCTAGCGGGAGGGCCAGATACGCAGTATTTT.

This chain connects TRBV19 to TRBJ2-1; the match to TRBD2 covers 10 bases. The CDR3 has 18 residues. Trimming removed 1 base from V and 4 bases from J; junction bases left unmatched: 10. CDR1 is LNHDA, CDR2 SQIVND, per germline (reference sequence). Here the CDR3 reads CASSIVLLLAGVYNEQFF. CDR3 nucleotide sequence: TGTGCCAGTAGTATAGTACTCCTCCTAGCGGGAGTTTACAATGAGCAGTTCTTC.

The chain recombines TRBV7-2 with TRBJ2-1; 8 bases match TRBD2. The germline V gene has CDR1 SGHTA and CDR2 FQGNSA. The CDR3 spans 15 residues. V was clipped by 1 base and J by 5 bases; unmatched bases: 4. The CDR3 region has the DNA TGTGCCAGCAGCTTAGAAATAGCGGGGCACAATGAGCAGTTCTTC. Translating gives CASSLEIAGHNEQFF.

This CDR3 reads CACSGAGSSYNEQFF. In nucleotides, the CDR3 is TGTGCGTGCTCGGGAGCGGGTAGCTCCTACAATGAGCAGTTCTTC. V usage is TRBV7-8 and J usage is TRBJ2-1, with a tentative D call TRBD2 (6 bases). The germline V gene has CDR1 SGHVS and CDR2 FQNEAQ. CDR3 length: 15 residues.

V and J are TRBV5-1 and TRBJ1-2; 7 nucleotides agree with TRBD1. Germline lookup yields CDR1 SGHRS and CDR2 YFSETQ. The CDR3 runs to 17 residues. The V and J ends lost 4 bases and 0 bases, in that order; junction bases with no gene match: 12. The DNA of the CDR3 is TGCGCCAGCAGCCCAACCACCGGGACAGCTTCTAACTATGGCTACACCTTC. This translates into CASSPTTGTASNYGYTF.

In its sample, this clone was seen once. The chain uses TRBV19 and TRBJ2-5; TRBD1 matches 7 bases. Per the germline V gene, CDR1 is LNHDA and CDR2 is SQIVND (reference sequence). V trimming: 0 bases; J trimming: 3 bases; junction bases outside the gene matches: 4. The CDR3 is 15 amino acids. CDR3 loop: CASSIEGGSKETQYF. CDR3 nucleotide sequence: TGTGCCAGTAGTATAGAAGGGGGCTCAAAAGAGACCCAGTACTTC.

The chain couples TRBV28 to TRBJ2-7; 8 bases align to TRBD1. V gave up 4 bases and J gave up 2 bases; unmatched junction bases: 4. Germline lookup yields CDR1 MDHEN and CDR2 SYDVKM. The CDR3 length is 14 residues. The CDR3 reads CASSSPGQAYEQYF. Written as DNA, the CDR3 is TGTGCCAGCAGTTCTCCGGGACAGGCCTACGAGCAGTACTTC.

The chain couples TRBV5-1 to TRBJ1-2; TRBD1 agrees at 12 bases. Germline assignment: CDR1 SGHRS and CDR2 YFSETQ. The CDR3 loop spans 18 amino acids. V lost 4 bases, J lost 8 bases, and 18 bases stayed unmatched. The CDR3 sequence: CASSPSSGTGGILGGYTF. CDR3 DNA: TGCGCCAGCAGCCCCAGCTCCGGGACAGGGGGCATTTTGGGAGGCTACACCTTC.